The 28 T cell receptor beta chains listed next were all sequenced from one sample in a study of blood T cell repertoires in COVID-19. Profiled with immunoSEQ multiplex PCR; TCRdb holds only in-frame clones, not every one. The sample records 250,000 to 300,000 clones, approximately 86% being singletons. Input material: PBMCs or T cells enriched from blood (not recorded which). The receptors stem from a woman aged 25 to 39 who had recovered from COVID-19.

The gene calls are TRBV6-6 and TRBJ1-2; D ambiguous. The germline CDR1 and CDR2 sequences are MNHNY and SVGAGI (reference sequence). The CDR3 runs 18 residues. Trimming removed 5 bases from V and 0 bases from J, with 22 bases in between. DNA for the CDR3: TGTGCCAGCAGTCCCCCGAGGGAAACCTCCACCGCTAACTATGGCTACACCTTC. It encodes CASSPPRETSTANYGYTF.

This clone is a singleton in its sample. The V call is TRBV19, the J call TRBJ1-1; 7 bases align to TRBD1. CDR3 size: 14 residues. With V trimmed by 6 bases and J by 4 bases, 8 bases remained unmatched. CDR1 LNHDA and CDR2 SQIVND come from the germline V gene (reference sequence). The CDR3 region has the DNA TGTGCCAGTAGCCAAACAGGGGTTGGCACTGAAGCTTTCTTT. As protein: CASSQTGVGTEAFF.

The chain couples TRBV28 to TRBJ1-3; D call uncertain. Germline V gene lookup returns CDR1 MDHEN and CDR2 SYDVKM. The CDR3 extends over 13 amino acids. V was trimmed by 3 bases and J by 2 bases, leaving 5 bases between them. The CDR3 nucleotides are TGTGCCAGCAGTTTCAATGCTGGAAACACCATATATTTT. As protein: CASSFNAGNTIYF.

The chain links TRBV2 to TRBJ1-5, with 7 nucleotides matching TRBD1. J was trimmed by 7 bases and V by 6 bases; bases with no gene match: 12. This CDR3 spans 15 amino acids. Germline lookup yields CDR1 SNHLY and CDR2 FYNNEI. The chain's CDR3 is CASRRDRQGMQPQHF. Here the CDR3 DNA reads TGTGCCAGCAGAAGAGACCGACAGGGTATGCAGCCCCAGCATTTT.

The V call is TRBV28, the J call TRBJ1-1; no reliable D call. The germline V gene has CDR1 MDHEN and CDR2 SYDVKM. The length of the CDR3 is 16 residues. The ends were cut back, 2 bases at V and 2 bases at J, with 15 bases in the middle. CDR3 bases: TGTGCCAGCAGTTTAAGGTCTCGGGTAATTAACACTGAAGCTTTCTTT. Its translation: CASSLRSRVINTEAFF.

The V gene is TRBV28, the J gene TRBJ1-2; possibly TRBD1 for D (5 bases). The CDR3 totals 13 residues. Trimming shortened V by 6 bases and J by 1 base, and 9 bases separated the two germline ends. Germline CDR1 MDHEN, CDR2 SYDVKM. CDR3 residues: CASRRRVNYGYTF. The CDR3 DNA reads TGTGCCAGCAGACGCAGGGTTAACTATGGCTACACCTTC.

The chain links TRBV5-6 to TRBJ2-1; TRBD2 might be the D (5 bases). Trimming left V 5 bases short and J 5 bases short, with 11 bases between. Per the germline V gene, CDR1 is SGHDT and CDR2 is YYEEEE. The CDR3 is 13 amino acids. The CDR3 nucleotides read TGTGCCAGCAGTCCGAGGGCCCACAATGAGCAGTTCTTC. Protein: CASSPRAHNEQFF.

V and J are TRBV30 and TRBJ1-6, with 7 bases lining up with TRBD1. Per the germline V gene, CDR1 is GTSNPN and CDR2 is SVGIG (reference sequence). There are 12 residues in the CDR3. As DNA, the CDR3 is TGTGCTGTACAGGGGAAACATTCACCCCTCCACTTT. Its translation: CAVQGKHSPLHF.

The genes are TRBV6-4 and TRBJ1-6; D is ambiguous. The germline gives CDR1 MRHNA, CDR2 SNTAGT. With 3 bases removed from V and 9 bases from J, the gap between germline ends came to 9 bases. The CDR3 consists of 13 residues. CDR3 region: CASSEARGSPLHF. The CDR3 DNA reads TGTGCCAGCAGTGAGGCCCGGGGTTCACCCCTCCACTTT.

The chain recombines TRBV27 with TRBJ2-1, with D possibly matching TRBD2 (5 bases). The CDR3 is 13 amino acids. The V and J ends lost 8 bases and 0 bases respectively, with 8 bases between them. CDR1 and CDR2 from the germline V gene are MNHEY and SMNVEV (reference sequence). DNA for the CDR3: TGTGCCAGCGGACTCATCTCCTACAATGAGCAGTTCTTC. Translated: CASGLISYNEQFF.

CDR3 loop: CSVSGFPPDTQYF. The DNA for the CDR3 is TGCAGCGTTTCAGGGTTCCCCCCAGATACGCAGTATTTT. The chain joins TRBV29-1 to TRBJ2-3; D perhaps matches TRBD1 (5 bases). This CDR3 region has 13 residues. V lost 5 bases, J lost 4 bases, and 13 bases lay in between. The germline V gene encodes CDR1 SQVTM and CDR2 ANQGSEA.

This chain links TRBV4-2 with TRBJ2-7, with TRBD2 as a possible D gene (6 bases). From germline, CDR1 is LGHNA and CDR2 YNFKEQ. This CDR3 is built from 16 residues. V lost 4 bases, J lost 3 bases, and 19 bases lay in between. The DNA for the CDR3 is TGTGCCAGCAGCCTCGTCCTTGGGGGGAATAACTACGAGCAGTACTTC. It is translated as CASSLVLGGNNYEQYF.

V and J are TRBV24-1 and TRBJ2-1, with TRBD2 matching 11 bases. V gave up 1 base and J gave up 12 bases; unmatched junction bases: 7. Germline-derived CDR1 and CDR2 are KGHDR and SFDVKD. This CDR3 region has 15 residues. The CDR3 sequence: CATSDLATSGMGQFF. CDR3 bases: TGTGCCACCAGTGATTTAGCGACTAGCGGGATGGGGCAGTTCTTC.

Here the CDR3 DNA reads TGTGCCAGTAGTTTGACAGGGGTGGGAGTCAATGAGCAGTTCTTC. It encodes CASSLTGVGVNEQFF. The V call is TRBV19, the J call TRBJ2-1; 8 positions match TRBD1. With 5 bases clipped from V and 6 bases from J, the junction kept 9 bases outside the gene matches. Germline-derived CDR1 and CDR2 are LNHDA and SQIVND (reference sequence). The CDR3 is 15 residues long. The full variable domain, rest sourced from reference TRBV19 and TRBJ2-1, is DGGITQSPKYLFRKEGQNVTLSCEQNLNHDAMYWYRQDPGQGLRLIYYSQIVNDFQKGDIAEGYSVSREKKESFPLTVTSAQKNPTAFYLCASSLTGVGVNEQFFGPGTRLTVL.

This clone appeared a single time. The chain is built from TRBV5-6 and TRBJ1-2; D not certain. This CDR3 has 15 residues. Germline-derived CDR1 and CDR2 are SGHDT and YYEEEE. V was pared by 4 bases and J by 2 bases, with 15 bases between. The CDR3: CASSPRHYSNYGYTF. As DNA, the CDR3 is TGTGCCAGCAGCCCTCGACATTACTCGAACTATGGCTACACCTTC. Using reference TRBV5-6 and TRBJ1-2 for the parts outside the CDR3, the full variable domain is DAGVTQSPTHLIKTRGQQVTLRCSPKSGHDTVSWYQQALGQGPQFIFQYYEEEERQRGNFPDRFSGHQFPNYSSELNVNALLLGDSALYLCASSPRHYSNYGYTFGSGTRLTVV.

This rearrangement joins TRBV12-3 or TRBV12-4 to TRBJ2-7; no clear D. V was pared by 1 base and J by 6 bases, with 10 bases between. CDR3 length: 13 residues. DNA for the CDR3: TGTGCCAGCAGTTTAGTGACTGAGGCCGAGCAGTACTTC. This codes for CASSLVTEAEQYF.

The chain employs TRBV7-2 and TRBJ2-5; D perhaps matches TRBD1 (5 bases). The CDR3 sequence is 14 residues long. The germline V and J ends were trimmed by 5 bases and 5 bases, with 15 bases remaining between them. Germline V CDR1 and CDR2: SGHTA, FQGNSA. The CDR3 bases are TGTGCCAGCAGCACCCGACAGCCGGGCGAGACCCAGTACTTC. Translating gives CASSTRQPGETQYF. Complete variable domain (other parts from reference TRBV7-2 and TRBJ2-5): GAGVSQSPSNKVTEKGKDVELRCDPISGHTALYWYRQSLGQGLEFLIYFQGNSAPDKSGLPSDRFSAERTGGSVSTLTIQRTQQEDSAVYLCASSTRQPGETQYFGPGTRLLVL.

The chain employs TRBV5-1 and TRBJ2-1, with 9 bases matching TRBD2. The CDR3 is 14 residues long. Looked up from germline, CDR1 is SGHRS and CDR2 is YFSETQ. The V segment lost 0 bases and the J segment 9 bases; nucleotides outside the gene matches: 4. The CDR3 DNA follows: TGCGCCAGCAGCTTGGGGCTAGCGGGGAGTGAGCAGTTCTTC. Protein product: CASSLGLAGSEQFF.

V and J are TRBV4-3 and TRBJ2-3; possibly TRBD2 for D (5 bases). This CDR3 has 17 amino acids. The V and J ends lost 1 base and 2 bases respectively, with 16 bases between them. CDR1 LGHNA and CDR2 YSLEER come from the germline V gene. The CDR3 protein is CASSQVSQRYITDTQYF. In nucleotides, the CDR3 is TGCGCCAGCAGCCAAGTTAGCCAGCGGTACATCACAGATACGCAGTATTTT.

J is TRBJ2-1 and V is TRBV2; 12 nucleotides agree with TRBD2. The CDR3 covers 16 residues. Germline values: CDR1 SNHLY, CDR2 FYNNEI. J was trimmed by 4 bases and V by 8 bases; bases with no gene match: 9. The CDR3: CASCRLAGERYNEQFF. DNA for the CDR3: TGTGCCAGCTGTCGACTAGCGGGAGAACGGTACAATGAGCAGTTCTTC.

In DNA form, the CDR3 reads TGTGCCAGCAGTTCTATAACGGAGAACTACTATGGCTACACCTTC. Its translation is CASSSITENYYGYTF. The chain uses TRBV6-5 and TRBJ1-2; D unclear. CDR1 MNHEY and CDR2 SVGAGI come from the germline V gene. V lost 4 bases and J 3 bases, leaving 15 bases between the germline ends. The CDR3 runs 15 residues.

The rearrangement joins TRBV12-3 or TRBV12-4 to TRBJ1-5; a weak D match, TRBD1 (5 bases). The CDR3 sequence is 12 residues long. The CDR3 loop reads CAGGSSNQPQHF. The DNA of the CDR3 is TGTGCGGGGGGGAGCAGCAATCAGCCCCAGCATTTT.

Concerning this clone: The junction departs from germline at one end; a sequencing error may be responsible. The chain employs TRBV6-5 and TRBJ1-5, with a possible D match to TRBD1 (6 bases). This CDR3 is 12 amino acids long. Germline lookup yields CDR1 MNHEY and CDR2 SVGAGI. Here the CDR3 reads CAARDNNQPQHF. The CDR3 nucleotides read TGCGCGGCGAGGGACAACAATCAGCCCCAGCATTTT.

DNA for the CDR3: TGTGCCAGCTCACCCCCTCCGGGACAGGGGCAGCAGTTCTTC. This translates into CASSPPPGQGQQFF. The V call is TRBV18, the J call TRBJ2-1, with 10 bases identical to TRBD1. In germline, CDR1 is KGHSH, CDR2 LQKENI. The CDR3 loop spans 14 amino acids. V gave up 3 bases and J gave up 11 bases; unmatched junction bases: 7. Full variable domain (rest looked up from reference TRBV18 and TRBJ2-1): NAGVMQNPRHLVRRRGQEARLRCSPMKGHSHVYWYRQLPEEGLKFMVYLQKENIIDESGMPKERFSAEFPKEGPSILRIQQVVRGDSAAYFCASSPPPGQGQQFFGPGTRLTVL.

V is TRBV19 and J is TRBJ1-1, with no clear D. Looked up from germline, CDR1 is LNHDA and CDR2 is SQIVND (reference sequence). Trimming took off 5 bases at V and 5 bases at J, with 9 bases between the two ends. This CDR3 is built from 12 residues. CDR3 residues: CASSYGRTEAFF. The CDR3, as DNA: TGTGCCAGTAGTTACGGGAGGACTGAAGCTTTCTTT.

V and J are TRBV5-1 and TRBJ1-3, with D possibly matching TRBD1 (6 bases). The germline V gene encodes CDR1 SGHRS and CDR2 YFSETQ. The CDR3 has 14 residues. V was pared by 4 bases and J by 2 bases, with 10 bases between. CDR3 protein: CASSTDRTGNTIYF. The CDR3 DNA follows: TGCGCCAGCAGCACAGACAGGACTGGAAACACCATATATTTT.

V gene TRBV6-5 combines with J gene TRBJ1-4; D might be TRBD1 (6 bases). The CDR3 has 14 amino acids. Germline CDR1 and CDR2: MNHEY and SVGAGI. The V gene lost 4 bases and the J gene lost 5 bases, with 11 bases spanning the gap. CDR3 in DNA: TGTGCCAGCAGTTCCTTGAGGGGGAATGAAAAACTGTTTTTT. Protein sequence: CASSSLRGNEKLFF.

The chain employs TRBV6-6 and TRBJ2-5; 7 bases fit TRBD2. The V and J ends lost 11 bases and 4 bases, in that order; junction bases with no gene match: 13. The CDR3 runs to 14 residues. Germline-derived CDR1 and CDR2 are MNHNY and SVGAGI (reference sequence). The CDR3 spells CASAGSGGGETQYF. DNA for the CDR3: TGTGCCTCGGCGGGGTCTGGGGGGGGAGAGACCCAGTACTTC.